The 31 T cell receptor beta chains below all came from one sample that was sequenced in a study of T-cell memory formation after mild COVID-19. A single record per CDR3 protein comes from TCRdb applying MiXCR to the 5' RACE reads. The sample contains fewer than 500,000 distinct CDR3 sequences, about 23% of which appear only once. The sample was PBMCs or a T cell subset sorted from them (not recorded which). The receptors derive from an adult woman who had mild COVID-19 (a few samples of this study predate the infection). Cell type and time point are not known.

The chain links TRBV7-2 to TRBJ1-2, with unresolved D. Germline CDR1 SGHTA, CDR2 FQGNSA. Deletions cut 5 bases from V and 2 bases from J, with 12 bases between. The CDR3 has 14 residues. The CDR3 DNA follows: TGTGCCAGCAGCCTCGAACCACTCAACTATGGCTACACCTTC. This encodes CASSLEPLNYGYTF.

In nucleotides, the CDR3 is TGTGCCAGCGGAGGGACAGGCCCCAAGGTGGACATTCAGTACTTC. It specifies CASGGTGPKVDIQYF. The chain employs TRBV6-1 and TRBJ2-4; 8 bases fit TRBD1. The junction had 14 bases not matched to a gene; V was cut back by 8 bases and J by 8 bases. The length of the CDR3 is 15 residues. From germline, CDR1 is MNHNS and CDR2 SASEGT.

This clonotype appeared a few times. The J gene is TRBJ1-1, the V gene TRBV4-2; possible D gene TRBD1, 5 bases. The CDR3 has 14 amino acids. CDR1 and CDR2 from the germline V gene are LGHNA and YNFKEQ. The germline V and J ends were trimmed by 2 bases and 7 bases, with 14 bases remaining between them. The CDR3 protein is CASSQLGGADEAFF. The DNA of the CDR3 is TGTGCCAGCAGCCAATTAGGAGGGGCGGATGAAGCTTTCTTT.

As DNA, the CDR3 is TGTGCCAGCAGCACAAGCCGGACAGGTGGAAACATTCAGTACTTC. As protein: CASSTSRTGGNIQYF. This chain links TRBV3-1 with TRBJ2-4; 7 bases are shared with TRBD1. Looked up from germline, CDR1 is LGHDT and CDR2 is YNNKEL (reference sequence). The V and J ends lost 5 bases and 6 bases, in that order; junction bases with no gene match: 10. The CDR3 has 15 amino acids.

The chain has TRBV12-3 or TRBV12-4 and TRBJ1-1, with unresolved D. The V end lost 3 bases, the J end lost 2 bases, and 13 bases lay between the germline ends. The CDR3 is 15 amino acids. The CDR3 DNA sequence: TGTGCCAGCAGTTTGGGAGTTGAGGGAAACACTGAAGCTTTCTTT. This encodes CASSLGVEGNTEAFF.

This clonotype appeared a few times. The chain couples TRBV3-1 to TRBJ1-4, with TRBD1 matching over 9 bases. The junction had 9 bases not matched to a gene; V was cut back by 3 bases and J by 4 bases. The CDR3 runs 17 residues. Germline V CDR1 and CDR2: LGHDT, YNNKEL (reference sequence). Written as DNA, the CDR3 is TGTGCCAGCAGCCAGAAAGATTCGGACAGGGGTAATGAAAAACTGTTTTTT. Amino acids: CASSQKDSDRGNEKLFF.

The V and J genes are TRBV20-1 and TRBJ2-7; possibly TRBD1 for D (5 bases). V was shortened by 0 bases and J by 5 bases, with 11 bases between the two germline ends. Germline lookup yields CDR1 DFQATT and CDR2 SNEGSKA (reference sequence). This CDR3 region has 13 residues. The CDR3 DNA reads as TGCAGTGCTAGAGATGTGGGGCAGGACGAGCAGTACTTC. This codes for CSARDVGQDEQYF.

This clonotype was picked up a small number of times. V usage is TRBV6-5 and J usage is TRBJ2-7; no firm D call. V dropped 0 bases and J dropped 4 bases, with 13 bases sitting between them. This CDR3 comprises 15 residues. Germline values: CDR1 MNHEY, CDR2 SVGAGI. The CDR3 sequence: CASSYSPLTPYEQYF. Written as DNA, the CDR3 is TGTGCCAGCAGTTACTCGCCTCTAACTCCTTACGAGCAGTACTTC.

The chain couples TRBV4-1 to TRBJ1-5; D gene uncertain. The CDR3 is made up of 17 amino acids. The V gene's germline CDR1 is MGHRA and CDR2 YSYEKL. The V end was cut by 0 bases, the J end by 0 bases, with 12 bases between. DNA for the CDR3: TGCGCCAGCAGCCAAGAGGATTTTCAGAATAGCAATCAGCCCCAGCATTTT. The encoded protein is CASSQEDFQNSNQPQHF.

The CDR3 nucleotides read TGTGCCAGCAGTGAAGGGCAATCCGGAAACACTGAAGCTTTCTTT. The encoded protein is CASSEGQSGNTEAFF. The chain carries TRBV2 and TRBJ1-1; D not resolved. Germline CDR1 is SNHLY and CDR2 is FYNNEI. Trimming removed 1 base from V and 2 bases from J, with 11 bases in between. The CDR3 totals 15 residues.

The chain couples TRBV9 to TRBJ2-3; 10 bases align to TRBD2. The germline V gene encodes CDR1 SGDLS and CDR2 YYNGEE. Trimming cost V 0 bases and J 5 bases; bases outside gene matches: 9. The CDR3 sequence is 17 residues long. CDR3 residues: CASSVEGLALLEDTQYF. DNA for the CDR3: TGTGCCAGCAGCGTAGAGGGACTAGCGCTCCTAGAAGATACGCAGTATTTT.

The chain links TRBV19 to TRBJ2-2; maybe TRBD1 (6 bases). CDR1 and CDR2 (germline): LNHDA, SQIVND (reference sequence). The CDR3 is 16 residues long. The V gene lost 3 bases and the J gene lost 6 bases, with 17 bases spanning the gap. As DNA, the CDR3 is TGTGCCAGTAGTATCCGGGCCAGGGGATACCCCGGGGAGCTGTTTTTT. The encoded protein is CASSIRARGYPGELFF.

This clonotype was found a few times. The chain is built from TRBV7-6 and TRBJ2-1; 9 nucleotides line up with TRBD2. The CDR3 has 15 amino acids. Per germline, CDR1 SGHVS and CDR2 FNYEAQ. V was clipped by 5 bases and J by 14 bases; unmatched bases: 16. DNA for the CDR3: TGTGCCAGCAGCCTCTTGGGCGGGGGGGCTAGGATGGAGTTCTTC. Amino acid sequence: CASSLLGGGARMEFF. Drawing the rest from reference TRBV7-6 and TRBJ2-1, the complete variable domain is GAGVSQSPRYKVTKRGQDVALRCDPISGHVSLYWYRQALGQGPEFLTYFNYEAQQDKSGLPNDRFSAERPEGSISTLTIQRTEQRDSAMYRCASSLLGGGARMEFFGPGTRLTVL.

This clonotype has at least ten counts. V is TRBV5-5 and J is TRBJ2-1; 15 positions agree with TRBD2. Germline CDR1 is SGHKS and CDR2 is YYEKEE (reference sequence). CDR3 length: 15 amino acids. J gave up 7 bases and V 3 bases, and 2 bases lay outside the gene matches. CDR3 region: CASSSGTSGRNEQFF. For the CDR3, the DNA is TGTGCCAGCAGCTCCGGGACTAGCGGGAGGAATGAGCAGTTCTTC.

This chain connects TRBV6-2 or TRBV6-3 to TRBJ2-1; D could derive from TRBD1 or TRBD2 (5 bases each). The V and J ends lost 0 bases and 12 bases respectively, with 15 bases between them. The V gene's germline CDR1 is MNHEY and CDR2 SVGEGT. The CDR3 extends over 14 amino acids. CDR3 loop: CASSYSLSGRWQFF. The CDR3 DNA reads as TGTGCCAGCAGTTACTCCCTCTCGGGGCGTTGGCAGTTCTTC.

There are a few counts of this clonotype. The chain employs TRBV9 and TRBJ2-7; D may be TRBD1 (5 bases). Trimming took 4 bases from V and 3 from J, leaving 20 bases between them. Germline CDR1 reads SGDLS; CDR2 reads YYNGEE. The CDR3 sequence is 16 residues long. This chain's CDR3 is CASSQNTGVGDYEQYF. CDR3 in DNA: TGTGCCAGCAGCCAAAACACAGGAGTAGGCGACTACGAGCAGTACTTC. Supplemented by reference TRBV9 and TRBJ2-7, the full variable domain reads DSGVTQTPKHLITATGQRVTLRCSPRSGDLSVYWYQQSLDQGLQFLIQYYNGEERAKGNILERFSAQQFPDLHSELNLSSLELGDSALYFCASSQNTGVGDYEQYFGPGTRLTVT.

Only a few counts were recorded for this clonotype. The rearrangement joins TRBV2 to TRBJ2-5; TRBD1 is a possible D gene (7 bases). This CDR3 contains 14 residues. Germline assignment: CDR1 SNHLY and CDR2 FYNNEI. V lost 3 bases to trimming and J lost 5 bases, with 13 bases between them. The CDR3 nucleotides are TGTGCCAGCAGTGACGGAGGGGGCGCGGAGACCCAGTACTTC. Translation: CASSDGGGAETQYF.

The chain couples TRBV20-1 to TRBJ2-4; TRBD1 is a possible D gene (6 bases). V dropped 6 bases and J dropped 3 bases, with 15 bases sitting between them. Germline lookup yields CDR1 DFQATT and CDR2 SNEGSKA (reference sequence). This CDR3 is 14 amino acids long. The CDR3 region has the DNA TGCAGTGCCCCGACGGACAGCGTCAAAAACATTCAGTACTTC. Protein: CSAPTDSVKNIQYF.

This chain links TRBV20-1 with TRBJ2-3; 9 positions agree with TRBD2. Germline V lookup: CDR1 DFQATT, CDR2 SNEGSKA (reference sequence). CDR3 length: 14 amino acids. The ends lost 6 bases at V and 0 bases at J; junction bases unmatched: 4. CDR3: CSASSGTSTDTQYF. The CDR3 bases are TGCAGTGCCTCTAGCGGGACTAGCACAGATACGCAGTATTTT.

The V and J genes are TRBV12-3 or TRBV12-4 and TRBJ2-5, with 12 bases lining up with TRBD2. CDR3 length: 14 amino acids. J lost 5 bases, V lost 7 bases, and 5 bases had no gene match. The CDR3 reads CASKLAGGRETQYF. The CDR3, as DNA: TGTGCCAGCAAACTAGCGGGAGGCCGGGAGACCCAGTACTTC.

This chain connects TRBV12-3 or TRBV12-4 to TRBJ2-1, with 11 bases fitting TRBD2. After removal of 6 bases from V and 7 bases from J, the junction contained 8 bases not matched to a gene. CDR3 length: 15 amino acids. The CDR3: CASSYSGGAGNEQFF. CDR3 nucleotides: TGTGCCAGCAGCTATAGCGGGGGGGCGGGAAATGAGCAGTTCTTC.

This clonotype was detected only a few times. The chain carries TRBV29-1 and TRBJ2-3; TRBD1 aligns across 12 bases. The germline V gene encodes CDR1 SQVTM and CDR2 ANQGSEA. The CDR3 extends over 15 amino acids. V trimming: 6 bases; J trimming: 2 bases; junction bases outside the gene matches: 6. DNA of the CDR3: TGCAGCGTCCTCGGGACAGGGGGCCCCACAGATACGCAGTATTTT. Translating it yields CSVLGTGGPTDTQYF.

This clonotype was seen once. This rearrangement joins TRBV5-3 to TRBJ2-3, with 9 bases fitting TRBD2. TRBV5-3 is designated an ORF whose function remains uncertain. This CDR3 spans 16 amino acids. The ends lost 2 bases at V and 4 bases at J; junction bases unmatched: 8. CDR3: CARSLVAGASSDTQYF. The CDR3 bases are TGTGCCAGAAGCTTAGTAGCGGGAGCCAGCTCAGATACGCAGTATTTT.

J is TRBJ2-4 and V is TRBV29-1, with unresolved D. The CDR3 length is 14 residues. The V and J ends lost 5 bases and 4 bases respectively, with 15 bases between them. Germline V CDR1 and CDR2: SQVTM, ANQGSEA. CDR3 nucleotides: TGCAGCGTTAGTCACCCCCTCAGGAAAAACATTCAGTACTTC. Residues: CSVSHPLRKNIQYF.

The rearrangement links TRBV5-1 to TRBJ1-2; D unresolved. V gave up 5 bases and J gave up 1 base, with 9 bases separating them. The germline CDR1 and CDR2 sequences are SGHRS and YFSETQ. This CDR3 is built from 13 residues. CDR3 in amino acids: CASRPAGNYGYTF. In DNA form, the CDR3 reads TGCGCCAGCAGACCAGCCGGTAACTATGGCTACACCTTC.

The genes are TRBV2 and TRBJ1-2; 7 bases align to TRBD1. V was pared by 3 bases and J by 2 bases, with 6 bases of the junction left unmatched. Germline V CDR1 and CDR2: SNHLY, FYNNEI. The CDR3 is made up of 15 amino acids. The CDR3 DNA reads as TGTGCCAGCAGTGATTTAGGCAGGGGGAACTATGGCTACACCTTC. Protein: CASSDLGRGNYGYTF.

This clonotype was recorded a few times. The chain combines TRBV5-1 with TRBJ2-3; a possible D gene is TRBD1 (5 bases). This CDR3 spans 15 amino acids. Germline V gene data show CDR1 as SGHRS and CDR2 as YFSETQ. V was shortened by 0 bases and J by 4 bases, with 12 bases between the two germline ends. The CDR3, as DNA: TGCGCCAGCAGCTTGGCCGACAGTCACTCAGATACGCAGTATTTT. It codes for CASSLADSHSDTQYF.

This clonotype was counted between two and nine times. The CDR3 reads CASSLERGDSYEQYF. DNA for the CDR3: TGTGCCAGCAGCTTAGAACGGGGGGACTCCTACGAGCAGTACTTC. The chain employs TRBV7-9 and TRBJ2-7; TRBD2 matches 7 bases. Germline CDR1 is SEHNR and CDR2 is FQNEAQ (reference sequence). V dropped 1 base and J dropped 0; count of bases not matched to a gene: 3. CDR3 length: 15 amino acids.

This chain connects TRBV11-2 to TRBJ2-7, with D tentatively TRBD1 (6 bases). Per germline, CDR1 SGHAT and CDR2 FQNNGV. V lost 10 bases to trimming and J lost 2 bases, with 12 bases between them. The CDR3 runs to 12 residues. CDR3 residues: CATQTGTYEQYF. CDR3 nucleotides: TGTGCCACCCAGACAGGAACCTACGAGCAGTACTTC.

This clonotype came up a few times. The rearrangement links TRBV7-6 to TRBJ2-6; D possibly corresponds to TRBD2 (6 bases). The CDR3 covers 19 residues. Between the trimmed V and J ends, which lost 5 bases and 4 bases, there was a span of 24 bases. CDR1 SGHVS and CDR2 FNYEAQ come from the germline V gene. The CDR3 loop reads CASSALFGGNPRGANVLTF. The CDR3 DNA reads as TGTGCCAGCAGCGCCCTTTTCGGGGGTAACCCCAGGGGGGCCAACGTCCTGACTTTC.

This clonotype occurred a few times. This CDR3 is CAISDRDADGDTQYF. The CDR3 region has the DNA TGTGCCATCAGTGACCGGGACGCCGATGGAGATACGCAGTATTTT. The chain links TRBV10-3 to TRBJ2-3; the D call may be TRBD1 or TRBD2 (5 bases each). Between the trimmed V and J ends, which lost 3 bases and 5 bases, there was a span of 15 bases. CDR3 length equals 15 residues. Per the germline V gene, CDR1 is ENHRY and CDR2 is SYGVKD.